This TCR beta chain was captured in a study of T cell repertoires in cytomegalovirus infection. Study background: Matching HLA type and CMV infection were both indicated by public TCR beta signatures. Study results and limitations: Across the ex vivo response, the dominant clonotypes were HLA-C-restricted CMV-specific TCR beta clonotypes. Adding up the frequency of public TCR beta families identified people who carried CMV plus the relevant HLA.

The CDR3 extends over 12 amino acids. The trim removed 8 bases at V and 9 bases at J, leaving 10 bases unmatched. Germline values: CDR1 MNHNS, CDR2 SASEGT. TCRdb re-called the reads through MiXCR, storing one row per CDR3 protein. Here the sample spans roughly 730,000 distinct CDR3 sequences, around 35% being singletons. This clonotype came up a few times. Its antigen is unidentified. The gene calls are TRBV6-1 and TRBJ2-7, with 7 bases matching TRBD1. Source: cultured PBMCs, taken from culture after CMV antigen stimulation. This sequence was found in a human donor in good health (CMV status not recorded). Some clones in this sample may be carry-over from other donors' samples. CDR3 in DNA: TGTGCCAGCCGGGACAGAACTACGGTGCAGTACTTC. It yields the protein CASRDRTTVQYF.